A single sample gave rise to the 11 T cell receptor beta chains below, sequenced in a study of blood T cell repertoires in COVID-19. Here immunoSEQ multiplex PCR was the method, and the copy in TCRdb shows in-frame clones only, minus some. The table lists around 100,000 clones, approximately 84% of them singletons. Sequenced sample: peripheral blood. These receptors all come from a human donor in a cohort sampled during active or convalescent COVID-19.

The gene calls are TRBV28 and TRBJ2-6; D is uncertain. The V gene lost 6 bases and the J gene lost 0 bases, with 21 bases spanning the gap. Germline assignment: CDR1 MDHEN and CDR2 SYDVKM. This CDR3 has 19 amino acids. The chain's CDR3 is CASSHRIPRKASGANVLTF. As DNA, the CDR3 is TGTGCCAGCAGCCACCGAATCCCCAGGAAGGCCTCTGGGGCCAACGTCCTGACTTTC.

This chain links TRBV6-5 with TRBJ2-7; D gene ambiguous. V shed 7 bases and J shed 3 bases, with 13 bases lying between them. Germline CDR1 and CDR2: MNHEY and SVGAGI. This CDR3 contains 13 residues. The CDR3 sequence: CASTPTQLYEQYF. CDR3 sequence (DNA): TGTGCCAGCACCCCGACACAACTCTACGAGCAGTACTTC.

This chain links TRBV15 with TRBJ2-5, with a possible D match to TRBD2 (5 bases). Germline-derived CDR1 and CDR2 are LNHNV and YYDKDF (reference sequence). The CDR3 runs to 13 residues. Deletions cut 1 base from V and 5 bases from J, with 8 bases between. This CDR3 reads CATSRGGWETQYF. CDR3 bases: TGTGCCACCAGCAGAGGAGGGTGGGAGACCCAGTACTTC.

V gene TRBV5-4 combines with J gene TRBJ2-2; TRBD2 might be the D (6 bases). This CDR3 is built from 15 residues. Germline values: CDR1 SGHNT, CDR2 YYREEE (reference sequence). Trimming pared 1 base from V and 1 base from J, leaving 8 bases between. The CDR3: CASSLSAGNTGELFF. In DNA form, the CDR3 reads TGTGCCAGCAGCTTGTCAGCGGGGAACACCGGGGAGCTGTTTTTT.

This chain uses TRBV5-1 with TRBJ2-7, with a weak D call TRBD2 (6 bases). V shed 4 bases and J shed 5 bases, with 10 bases lying between them. Per germline, CDR1 SGHRS and CDR2 YFSETQ. This CDR3 is 12 amino acids long. The chain's CDR3 is CASSNPGDEQYF. Written as DNA, the CDR3 is TGCGCCAGCAGCAACCCGGGGGACGAGCAGTACTTC.

The V gene is TRBV2, the J gene TRBJ1-6; D is unclear. There are 13 residues in the CDR3. Germline CDR1 reads SNHLY; CDR2 reads FYNNEI. The CDR3 DNA follows: TGTGGCGGCCGGGGATCTAATAATTCACCCCTCCACTTT. Amino acids: CGGRGSNNSPLHF. Supplemented by reference TRBV2 and TRBJ1-6, the full variable domain reads EPEVTQTPSHQVTQMGQEVILRCVPISNHLYFYWYRQILGQKVEFLVSFYNNEISEKSEIFDDQFSVERPDGSNFTLKIRSTKLEDSAMYFCGGRGSNNSPLHFGNGTRLTVT.

This rearrangement joins TRBV23-1 to TRBJ1-2, with D possibly being TRBD1 (6 bases). TRBV23-1 is given ORF status, its function remaining uncertain. V dropped 0 bases and J dropped 4 bases, with 9 bases sitting between them. The CDR3 totals 14 residues. As DNA, the CDR3 is TGCGCCAGCAGTCAATCGGTGGACAGCTATGGCTACACCTTC. Translating gives CASSQSVDSYGYTF.

V is TRBV2 and J is TRBJ1-2, with D possibly TRBD1 on 6 matching bases. The germline V gene encodes CDR1 SNHLY and CDR2 FYNNEI. Trimming shortened V by 7 bases and J by 2 bases, and 17 bases separated the two germline ends. The CDR3 has 15 amino acids. CDR3 loop: CASMAQGRRNYGYTF. In DNA, the CDR3 is TGTGCCAGCATGGCACAGGGTAGAAGGAACTATGGCTACACCTTC.

The gene calls are TRBV5-4 and TRBJ2-1; 7 nucleotides align to TRBD2. V lost 7 bases and J lost 2; bases outside the gene matches: 6. Germline-derived CDR1 and CDR2 are SGHNT and YYREEE (reference sequence). The CDR3 has 14 residues. CDR3 in DNA: TGTGCCAGCCGGGGGAGGGAGCCCTACAATGAGCAGTTCTTC. Translation gives CASRGREPYNEQFF.

The CDR3 region is CASSIQVVLGQRAFF. The DNA for the CDR3 is TGTGCCAGTAGTATTCAAGTCGTCTTAGGGCAGCGGGCTTTCTTT. The rearrangement links TRBV19 to TRBJ1-1; no clear D. V was clipped by 3 bases and J by 11 bases, with 22 bases between them. In germline, CDR1 is LNHDA, CDR2 SQIVND (reference sequence). The CDR3 length is 15 residues.

The V call is TRBV27, the J call TRBJ2-7; TRBD2 matches at 7 bases. The CDR3 length is 13 residues. V shed 5 bases and J 1 base; nucleotides not matched to a gene: 2. Germline CDR1 and CDR2: MNHEY and SMNVEV (reference sequence). CDR3 in amino acids: CASSGGVSYEQYF. In nucleotides, the CDR3 is TGTGCCAGCAGTGGGGGGGTGTCCTACGAGCAGTACTTC.